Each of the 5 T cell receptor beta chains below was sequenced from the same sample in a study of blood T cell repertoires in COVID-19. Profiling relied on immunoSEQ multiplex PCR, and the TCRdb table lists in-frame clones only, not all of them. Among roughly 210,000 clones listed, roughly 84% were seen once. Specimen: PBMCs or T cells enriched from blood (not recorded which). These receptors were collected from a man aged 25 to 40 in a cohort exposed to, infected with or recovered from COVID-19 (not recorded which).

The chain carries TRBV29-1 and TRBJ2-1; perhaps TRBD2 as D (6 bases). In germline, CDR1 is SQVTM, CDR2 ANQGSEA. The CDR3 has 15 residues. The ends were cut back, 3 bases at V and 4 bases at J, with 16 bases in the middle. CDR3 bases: TGCAGCGTTGATGACGGGAGCCGTTCGTACAATGAGCAGTTCTTC. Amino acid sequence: CSVDDGSRSYNEQFF.

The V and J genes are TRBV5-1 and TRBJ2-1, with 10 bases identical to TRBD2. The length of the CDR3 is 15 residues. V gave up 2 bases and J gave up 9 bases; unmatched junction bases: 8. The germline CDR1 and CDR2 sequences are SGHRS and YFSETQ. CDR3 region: CASSFSSGSYGEQFF. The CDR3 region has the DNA TGCGCCAGCAGCTTTTCTAGCGGGAGCTACGGTGAGCAGTTCTTC. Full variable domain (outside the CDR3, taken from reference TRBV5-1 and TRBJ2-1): KAGVTQTPRYLIKTRGQQVTLSCSPISGHRSVSWYQQTPGQGLQFLFEYFSETQRNKGNFPGRFSGRQFSNSRSEMNVSTLELGDSALYLCASSFSSGSYGEQFFGPGTRLTVL.

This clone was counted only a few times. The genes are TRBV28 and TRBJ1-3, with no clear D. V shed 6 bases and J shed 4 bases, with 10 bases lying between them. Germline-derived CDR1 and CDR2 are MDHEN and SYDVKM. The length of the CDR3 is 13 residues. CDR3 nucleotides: TGTGCCAGCAGGGTCGTAGAGGGAAACACCATATATTTT. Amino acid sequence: CASRVVEGNTIYF.

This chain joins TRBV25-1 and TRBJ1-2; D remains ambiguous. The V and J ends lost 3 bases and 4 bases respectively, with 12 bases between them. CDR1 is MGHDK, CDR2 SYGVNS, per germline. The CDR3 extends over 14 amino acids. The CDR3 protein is CASSDYPSGYGYTF. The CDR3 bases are TGTGCCAGCAGTGACTACCCATCGGGCTATGGCTACACCTTC.

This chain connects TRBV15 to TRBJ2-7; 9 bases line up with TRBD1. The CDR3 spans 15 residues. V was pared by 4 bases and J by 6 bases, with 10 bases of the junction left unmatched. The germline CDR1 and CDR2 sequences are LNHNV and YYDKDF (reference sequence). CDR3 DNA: TGTGCCACCAGCACCGAGACAGGGGGAGTTAGCGAGCAGTACTTC. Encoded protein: CATSTETGGVSEQYF.